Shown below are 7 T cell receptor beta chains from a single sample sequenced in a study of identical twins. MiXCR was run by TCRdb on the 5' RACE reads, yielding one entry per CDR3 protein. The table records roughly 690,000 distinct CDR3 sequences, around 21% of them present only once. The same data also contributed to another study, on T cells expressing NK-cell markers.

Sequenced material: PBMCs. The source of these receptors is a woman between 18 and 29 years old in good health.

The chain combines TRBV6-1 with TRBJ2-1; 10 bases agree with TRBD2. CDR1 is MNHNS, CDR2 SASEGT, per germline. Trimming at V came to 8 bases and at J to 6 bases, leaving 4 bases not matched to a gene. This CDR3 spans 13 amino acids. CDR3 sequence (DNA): TGTGCCAGCTTTTCTAGCGGGGGCAATGAGCAGTTCTTC. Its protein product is CASFSSGGNEQFF.

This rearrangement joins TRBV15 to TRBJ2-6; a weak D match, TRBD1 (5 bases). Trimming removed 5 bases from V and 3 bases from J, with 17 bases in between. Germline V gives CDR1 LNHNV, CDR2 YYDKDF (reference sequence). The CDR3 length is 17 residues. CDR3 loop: CATSGADKGLGANVLTF. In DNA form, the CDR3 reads TGTGCCACCAGCGGAGCCGACAAGGGGCTTGGGGCCAACGTCCTGACTTTC.

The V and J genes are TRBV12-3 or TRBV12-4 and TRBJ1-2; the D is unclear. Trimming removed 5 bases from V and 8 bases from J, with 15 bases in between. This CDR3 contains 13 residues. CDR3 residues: CASSPSFTSGYTF. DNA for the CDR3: TGTGCCAGCAGTCCGTCCTTTACCTCCGGCTACACCTTC.

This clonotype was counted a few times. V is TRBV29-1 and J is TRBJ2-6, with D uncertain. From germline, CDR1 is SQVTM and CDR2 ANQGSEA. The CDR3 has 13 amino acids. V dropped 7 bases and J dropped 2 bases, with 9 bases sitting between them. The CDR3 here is CSAREAGANVLTF. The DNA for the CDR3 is TGCAGCGCCCGAGAGGCTGGGGCCAACGTCCTGACTTTC.

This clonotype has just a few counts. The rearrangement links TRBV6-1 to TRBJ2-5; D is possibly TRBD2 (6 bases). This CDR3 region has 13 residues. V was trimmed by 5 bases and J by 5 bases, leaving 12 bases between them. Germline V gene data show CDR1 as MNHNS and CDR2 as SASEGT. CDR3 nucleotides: TGTGCCAGCAGTACGTCAGGGAGGGAGACCCAGTACTTC. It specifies CASSTSGRETQYF.

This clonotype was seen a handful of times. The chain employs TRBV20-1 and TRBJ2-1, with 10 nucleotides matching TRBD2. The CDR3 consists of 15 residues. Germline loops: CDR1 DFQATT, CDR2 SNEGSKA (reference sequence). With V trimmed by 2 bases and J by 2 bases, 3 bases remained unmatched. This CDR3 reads CSARLAGAPYNEQFF. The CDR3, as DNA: TGCAGTGCTAGACTAGCGGGGGCCCCCTACAATGAGCAGTTCTTC.

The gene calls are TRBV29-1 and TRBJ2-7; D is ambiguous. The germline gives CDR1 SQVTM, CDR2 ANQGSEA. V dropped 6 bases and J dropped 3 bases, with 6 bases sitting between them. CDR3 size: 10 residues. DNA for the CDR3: TGCAGCGTAGTAGACTACGAGCAGTACTTC. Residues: CSVVDYEQYF.